This is a list of T cell receptor beta chains from one sample in a study of T cells after yellow fever vaccination. TCRdb re-derived calls from the 5' RACE reads in MiXCR, one entry per CDR3 protein. The table includes hundreds of thousands of distinct CDR3 sequences, about a sixth detected once. Sequenced material: PBMCs, taken 5 days after the first yellow fever vaccination. The receptors here all came from a man in his late teens or twenties who received the YFV17D yellow fever vaccine. Both conserved end residues are part of each CDR3. A D gene is named only where the DNA matches it firmly. Part of the rows lack a size; the others show once, few, many or a class for expanded clones.

>TRBJ2-5|TRBD2|.|TRBV5-1
TGCGCCAGCAGCTTTGCGGGGGGCCAGTACTTC
CASSFAGGQYF
>TRBJ2-2|.|.|TRBV14
TGTGCCAGCAGCCAAGGGGCAATCCCGGTCACCGGGGAGCTGTTTTTT
CASSQGAIPVTGELFF
>TRBJ2-1|TRBD2|few|TRBV27
TGTGCCAGCAGTCCTTATAGCGGGGGGGCGAGTGAGCAGTTCTTC
CASSPYSGGASEQFF
>TRBJ1-1|.|.|TRBV25-1
TGTGCCAGCAGGGAAACGGGACAGAACACTGAAGCTTTCTTT
CASRETGQNTEAFF
>TRBJ1-2|.|.|TRBV3-1
TGTGCCAGCAGCCAAGTCTCGGGCGGCTACACCTTC
CASSQVSGGYTF
>TRBJ1-6|.|.|TRBV7-6
TGTGCCAGCAGCCTCACGGGGTTAGGTAATAATTCACCCCTCCACTTT
CASSLTGLGNNSPLHF
>TRBJ2-3|.|few|TRBV5-1
TGCGCCAGCAGCGACGGACGAACAGATACGCAGTATTTT
CASSDGRTDTQYF
>TRBJ2-3|.|many|TRBV20-1
TGCAGTGCTAGATTAGTCCGCACAGATACGCAGTATTTT
CSARLVRTDTQYF
>TRBJ1-5|.|.|TRBV5-6
TGTGCCAGCAGCTCCTCTCCAGATCAGCCCCAGCATTTT
CASSSSPDQPQHF
>TRBJ2-1|.|.|TRBV11-2
TGTGCCAGCAGCTCCGAAACGGGGACACGACACAATGAGCAGTTCTTC
CASSSETGTRHNEQFF
>TRBJ1-6|.|many|TRBV5-1
TGCGCCAGCAGCCGGGGGGTCCGGGACTTGTCTATCCACCCCAATTCACCCCTCCACTTT
CASSRGVRDLSIHPNSPLHF
>TRBJ2-2|TRBD2|few|TRBV11-2
TGTGCCAGCAGCCCGACTAGAACTCTAGCGGGGGGTTCCGGGGAGCTGTTTTTT
CASSPTRTLAGGSGELFF
>TRBJ1-3|.|.|TRBV11-2
TGTGCCAGCAGCTTAGTCGGGGGGCGGACTGGAAACACCATATATTTT
CASSLVGGRTGNTIYF
>TRBJ2-5|.|.|TRBV24-1
TGTGCCACCAGTGACTCGGACCAAGAGACCCAGTACTTC
CATSDSDQETQYF
>TRBJ2-5|TRBD1|.|TRBV6-5
TGTGCCAGCACACGGACAGGGGGGCAAGAGACCCAGTACTTC
CASTRTGGQETQYF
>TRBJ1-1|TRBD1|few|TRBV5-6
TGTGCCAGCAGCTTGCCTTCGACAGGGGGCGATGGGCGAACTGAAGCTTTCTTT
CASSLPSTGGDGRTEAFF
>TRBJ1-1|.|few|TRBV7-9
TGTGCCAGCAGCTTAGCCTACGGCTCCGAAGCTTTCTTT
CASSLAYGSEAFF
>TRBJ2-1|.|.|TRBV5-6
TGTGCCAGCAGCTTGAGTAAAGATGAGCAGTTCTTC
CASSLSKDEQFF
>TRBJ2-1|.|.|TRBV7-9
TGTGCCAGCAGCTTAGATGGGGTCTCCTACAATGAGCAGTTCTTC
CASSLDGVSYNEQFF
>TRBJ1-5|.|few|TRBV18
TGTGCCAGCTCACCGGGGGAGGGGACCCAGCATTTT
CASSPGEGTQHF
>TRBJ2-3|.|few|TRBV2
TGTGCCAGCAGTGCAGGGGTCACAGATACGCAGTATTTT
CASSAGVTDTQYF
>TRBJ1-1|.|.|TRBV12-3/TRBV12-4
TGTGCCAGCAGTTCGCGGGAAGGGACACAAGCTTTCTTT
CASSSREGTQAFF
>TRBJ2-5|.|.|TRBV12-3/TRBV12-4
TGTGCCAGCAGCCCCGATGAGGGAGGAACCCAGTACTTC
CASSPDEGGTQYF
>TRBJ1-4|.|.|TRBV4-1
TGCGCCAGCAGCCAAGAAACACGGGAAAAACTGTTTTTT
CASSQETREKLFF
>TRBJ2-7|TRBD1|.|TRBV3-1
TGTGCCAGCAGCCAGACCGGGACAGTGGTAACCTACGAGCAGTACTTC
CASSQTGTVVTYEQYF
>TRBJ1-6|TRBD1|many|TRBV5-1
TGCGCCAGCAGGTCGACAGGGCGTAATTCACCCCTCCACTTT
CASRSTGRNSPLHF
>TRBJ2-2|.|.|TRBV7-2
TGTGCCAGCAGCCGATCTTCCGGGACACGGACCGGGGAGCTGTTTTTT
CASSRSSGTRTGELFF
>TRBJ2-7|.|few|TRBV3-1
TGTGCCAGCAGCCAAGGCGCGGGCCCCCTATCCTACGAGCAGTACTTC
CASSQGAGPLSYEQYF
>TRBJ2-1|.|.|TRBV7-3
TGTGCCAGCAGCTTAAACTCTGGGGGCTATGAGCAGTTCTTC
CASSLNSGGYEQFF
>TRBJ1-4|.|few|TRBV6-1
TGTGCCAGCACCCCGGGAGGGTCGGCTAATGAAAAACTGTTTTTT
CASTPGGSANEKLFF
>TRBJ1-1|.|.|TRBV7-6
TGTGCCAGCAGCTCTGCAGGGATTCACATTGAAGCTTTCTTT
CASSSAGIHIEAFF
>TRBJ2-1|.|.|TRBV7-2
TGTGCCAGCAGCTCCCAGGGCGGGGTGAATGAGCAGTTCTTC
CASSSQGGVNEQFF
>TRBJ1-1|TRBD1|.|TRBV4-3
TGCGCCAGCAGCCAACTACGACAAACAGGGGGCACTGAAGCTTTCTTT
CASSQLRQTGGTEAFF
>TRBJ2-5|TRBD1|.|TRBV7-2
TGTGCCAGCAGCTCCGACAGGGTTCCTTACTTC
CASSSDRVPYF
>TRBJ1-4|TRBD1|once|TRBV24-1
TGTGCCACCAGTGAACCGGGACAGGGCGTAGAAAAACTGTTTTTT
CATSEPGQGVEKLFF
>TRBJ1-5|.|few|TRBV29-1
TGCAGCGTTGGAGACAGCCTGCGCCCCCAGCATTTT
CSVGDSLRPQHF
>TRBJ2-5|.|.|TRBV2
TGTGCCAGCAGCGGGACGGGGGAAGGGGCCCAGTACTTC
CASSGTGEGAQYF
>TRBJ2-1|.|.|TRBV6-5
TGTGCCAGCAGTTACTCGAGACAGTCTTACAATGAGCAGTTCTTC
CASSYSRQSYNEQFF
>TRBJ1-6|.|.|TRBV7-9
TGTGCCAGCAGCTCCTATGGGGATTCACCCCTCCACTTT
CASSSYGDSPLHF
>TRBJ1-1|TRBD1|.|TRBV6-1
TGTGCCAGCAGCCCCGGGACAGGGGCCACTGAAGCTTTCTTT
CASSPGTGATEAFF
>TRBJ2-7|.|few|TRBV4-3
TGCGCCAGCAGCCAAGATATGACCGCGTACTACGAGCAGTACTTC
CASSQDMTAYYEQYF
>TRBJ1-4|.|.|TRBV7-9
TGTGCCAGCAGCTTGCAGGACAGAAGATTTTTT
CASSLQDRRFF
>TRBJ2-7|.|few|TRBV7-9
TGTGCCAGCAGCTTTGGCGGGGCGACCTACGAGCAGTACTTC
CASSFGGATYEQYF
>TRBJ2-7|.|.|TRBV29-1
TGCAGCGCGGCGGGACACCGGGGCTACGAGCAGTACTTC
CSAAGHRGYEQYF
>TRBJ2-5|.|.|TRBV12-3/TRBV12-4
TGTGCCAGCAGAACAGGTGGAGAGACCCAGTACTTC
CASRTGGETQYF
>TRBJ1-1|.|.|TRBV18
TGTGCCAGCTCACCACCGTATAGGGGTACGAACACTGAAGCTTTCTTT
CASSPPYRGTNTEAFF
>TRBJ1-2|.|few|TRBV20-1
TGCAGTGCTAGAGATCTGGGGATTTCTGTGGGAAGAGGCTACACCTTC
CSARDLGISVGRGYTF
>TRBJ2-1|.|.|TRBV3-1
TGTGCCTGCTGCCAAGAGACCTGGGGCGGGGCCCTGTACAATGAGCAGTTCTTC
CACCQETWGGALYNEQFF
>TRBJ2-7|TRBD1|.|TRBV12-3/TRBV12-4
TGTGCCAGCAGACTCGACAGGGCATACGAGCAGTACTTC
CASRLDRAYEQYF
>TRBJ1-1|TRBD1|few|TRBV12-3/TRBV12-4
TGTGCCAGCAGCTCCCTACAGGGGTTGGGCACTGAAGCTTTCTTT
CASSSLQGLGTEAFF
>TRBJ2-6|.|few|TRBV4-1
TGCGCCAGCAGTCCGGGACTCGGTATCCTTGGGGCCAACGTCCTGACTTTC
CASSPGLGILGANVLTF
>TRBJ2-2|TRBD2|.|TRBV20-1
TGCAGTGCTAGCTATACGGGACTAGCGAACACCGGGGAGCTGTTTTTT
CSASYTGLANTGELFF
>TRBJ2-1|TRBD1|few|TRBV7-8
TGTGCCAGCAGCAAAGACGGGACAGGGGACTACAATGAGCAGTTCTTC
CASSKDGTGDYNEQFF
>TRBJ1-5|.|.|TRBV10-3
TGTGCCGAGGGGCCACCCCAGGATTTT
CAEGPPQDF
>TRBJ1-1|.|.|TRBV7-9
TGTGCCAGCAGCTCAAGGGGATCCGAGGATGAAGCTTTCTTT
CASSSRGSEDEAFF
>TRBJ2-2|.|.|TRBV6-6
TGTGCCAGCTTATCGTACGTAACCGGGGAGCTGTTTTTT
CASLSYVTGELFF
>TRBJ1-1|.|few|TRBV20-1
TGCAGTGCTAGAACCGGGACTGTAAGCACTGAAGCTTTCTTT
CSARTGTVSTEAFF
>TRBJ2-1|TRBD1|few|TRBV4-2
TGTGCCAGCAGCCAAGGGGACAGGGCAGAGGATGAGCAGTTCTTC
CASSQGDRAEDEQFF
>TRBJ1-2|.|few|TRBV7-9
TGTGCCAGCAGCTTAGCTCGGGCCCCCTATGGCTACACCTTC
CASSLARAPYGYTF